The next 17 T cell receptor beta chains were all read from a single sample in a study of a mutant IDH1 vaccine in newly diagnosed glioma. The time point denotes: week 23, last vaccination. Vaccine doses each comprised 300 ug of mutant IDH1 20-mer peptide, with topical imiquimod. Profiled with immunoSEQ multiplex PCR; TCRdb holds only in-frame clones, not every one. The table shows 35,000 to 50,000 clones, with 75% to 95% occurring only once. These receptors have no known antigen. Here the sequenced sample was PBMCs, taken from a glioma patient whose treatment included an IDH1 peptide vaccine. Receptors originate from a man between 45 and 60 years old with glioma.

The chain links TRBV25-1 to TRBJ1-5; D is possibly TRBD1 (5 bases). CDR1 is MGHDK, CDR2 SYGVNS, per germline. Trimming took 3 bases from V and 3 from J, leaving 9 bases between them. This CDR3 contains 14 residues. CDR3 sequence: CASSDGAVNQPQHF. The CDR3 bases are TGTGCCAGCAGTGATGGGGCAGTCAATCAGCCCCAGCATTTT.

V gene TRBV14 combines with J gene TRBJ1-6; D ambiguous. V was trimmed by 1 base and J by 1 base, leaving 8 bases between them. CDR3 length: 16 amino acids. Germline V CDR1 and CDR2: SGHDN, FVKESK. CDR3 loop: CASSQAGRSYNSPLHF. CDR3 DNA: TGTGCCAGCAGCCAAGCAGGCCGATCCTATAATTCACCCCTCCACTTT.

The chain combines TRBV4-3 with TRBJ1-2; unclear D gene. The CDR3 length is 14 residues. Per the germline V gene, CDR1 is LGHNA and CDR2 is YSLEER. V gave up 4 bases and J gave up 1 base, with 10 bases separating them. The CDR3 region has the DNA TGCGCCAGCAGCCCAGAAGTTTTTAACTATGGCTACACCTTC. Translated: CASSPEVFNYGYTF.

The chain combines TRBV18 with TRBJ1-1; D is possibly TRBD1 (6 bases). Germline loops: CDR1 KGHSH, CDR2 LQKENI. Trimming shortened V by 6 bases and J by 0 bases, and 23 bases separated the two germline ends. The CDR3 length is 18 residues. The CDR3 protein is CASSTGGPMRSMNTEAFF. Written as DNA, the CDR3 is TGTGCCAGCTCTACGGGGGGGCCCATGCGGTCGATGAACACTGAAGCTTTCTTT. The variable domain in full, completed from reference TRBV18 and TRBJ1-1, reads NAGVMQNPRHLVRRRGQEARLRCSPMKGHSHVYWYRQLPEEGLKFMVYLQKENIIDESGMPKERFSAEFPKEGPSILRIQQVVRGDSAAYFCASSTGGPMRSMNTEAFFGQGTRLTVV.

A remark on this clone: An end of the junction does not agree with germline; a read error may underlie this. The V gene is TRBV5-8, the J gene TRBJ1-4; the D gene is possibly TRBD1 (6 bases). Looked up from germline, CDR1 is SGHTS and CDR2 is YDEGEE. The CDR3 runs to 15 residues. In DNA form, the CDR3 reads TGTGCCGGCAGCCCACGAGGGGGTCCTAATGAAAAACTGTTTTTT. Its translation is CAGSPRGGPNEKLFF.

The chain recombines TRBV5-1 with TRBJ2-3; 7 positions match TRBD1. There are 15 residues in the CDR3. Trimming took 3 bases from V and 5 from J; bases not matched to a gene: 9. CDR1 and CDR2 (germline): SGHRS, YFSETQ. For the CDR3, the DNA is TGCGCCAGCAGCTCCGGGACAGCCCCTGGAGATACGCAGTATTTT. It encodes CASSSGTAPGDTQYF.

This clone came up a few times. The sample holds other DNA sequences that translate to the same CDR3. The gene calls are TRBV30 and TRBJ1-2; unclear D gene. The germline gives CDR1 GTSNPN, CDR2 SVGIG (reference sequence). The CDR3 contains 13 residues. Trimming left V 0 bases short and J 0 bases short, with 5 bases between. The CDR3 protein is CAWSVEANYGYTF. DNA for the CDR3: TGTGCCTGGAGTGTAGAGGCTAACTATGGCTACACCTTC.

The CDR3 DNA sequence: TGTGCCTGGAGGCAAGTGGAAGCTTTCTTT. It yields the protein CAWRQVEAFF. The chain combines TRBV30 with TRBJ1-1; D is ambiguous. Germline values: CDR1 GTSNPN, CDR2 SVGIG (reference sequence). The CDR3 runs to 10 residues. The V gene lost 3 bases and the J gene lost 8 bases, with 7 bases spanning the gap.

In this sample, this clone turned up once. V gene TRBV10-1 combines with J gene TRBJ2-1, with 10 bases identical to TRBD2. The length of the CDR3 is 16 residues. The V gene end was trimmed by 4 bases and the J gene end by 8 bases; junction bases not matched to a gene: 11. The germline CDR1 and CDR2 sequences are WNHNN and SYGVQD (reference sequence). The DNA of the CDR3 is TGCGCCAGCAGTGTGAGCGGGAGGGCTCGGGAACATGAGCAGTTCTTC. Amino acids: CASSVSGRAREHEQFF.

This clone appeared once. CDR3 nucleotide sequence: TGTGCCAGCAGTGTTTGGGGGGCGCAGGGGGCCAACGTCCTGACTTTC. It is translated as CASSVWGAQGANVLTF. The gene calls are TRBV6-1 and TRBJ2-6; D tentatively fits TRBD1 or TRBD2 (6 bases each). Germline-derived CDR1 and CDR2 are MNHNS and SASEGT. This CDR3 is built from 16 residues. V lost 4 bases and J lost 4, with 14 bases in between.

CDR3 amino acids: CASSVGFSGGTRETQYF. As DNA, the CDR3 is TGTGCCAGCAGCGTAGGTTTTTCGGGCGGTACTAGGGAGACCCAGTACTTC. The rearrangement joins TRBV9 to TRBJ2-5; D is possibly TRBD2 (5 bases). The CDR3 runs 17 residues. The V and J ends lost 0 bases and 5 bases respectively, with 20 bases between them. The germline V gene has CDR1 SGDLS and CDR2 YYNGEE.

The J gene is TRBJ2-3, the V gene TRBV5-1, with D unclear. Per the germline V gene, CDR1 is SGHRS and CDR2 is YFSETQ. This CDR3 comprises 11 residues. The V end was cut by 2 bases, the J end by 2 bases, with 0 bases between. The CDR3 DNA reads as TGCGCCAGCAGCTTCACAGATACGCAGTATTTT. It translates to CASSFTDTQYF. The whole variable domain, filled in from reference TRBV5-1 and TRBJ2-3, reads KAGVTQTPRYLIKTRGQQVTLSCSPISGHRSVSWYQQTPGQGLQFLFEYFSETQRNKGNFPGRFSGRQFSNSRSEMNVSTLELGDSALYLCASSFTDTQYFGPGTRLTVL.

This chain links TRBV19 with TRBJ1-1, with D perhaps TRBD1 (6 bases). Germline CDR1 LNHDA, CDR2 SQIVND (reference sequence). Trimming stripped 8 bases from V and 4 bases from J, with 17 bases between. The CDR3 length is 14 residues. CDR3 in amino acids: CASLWGAGGTEAFF. The DNA for the CDR3 is TGTGCCAGTCTGTGGGGGGCCGGTGGCACTGAAGCTTTCTTT.

The genes are TRBV4-2 and TRBJ2-3; D gene unclear. This CDR3 has 13 residues. Trimming stripped 0 bases from V and 4 bases from J, with 5 bases between. Germline V gene data show CDR1 as LGHNA and CDR2 as YNFKEQ. The CDR3 here is CASSQEPADTQYF. CDR3 nucleotide sequence: TGTGCCAGCAGCCAAGAGCCGGCAGATACGCAGTATTTT.

Only one count was recorded for this clone. The V and J genes are TRBV11-3 and TRBJ2-1; D not certain. Trimming took off 5 bases at V and 5 bases at J, with 10 bases between the two ends. The CDR3 sequence is 13 residues long. Looked up from germline, CDR1 is SGHNT and CDR2 is YENEEA. DNA for the CDR3: TGTGCCAGCAGCCCCTCGACGGACAATGAGCAGTTCTTC. Its protein is CASSPSTDNEQFF.

V gene TRBV5-4 combines with J gene TRBJ1-1; 11 bases agree with TRBD1. The length of the CDR3 is 15 residues. V gave up 4 bases and J gave up 4 bases; unmatched junction bases: 6. Looked up from germline, CDR1 is SGHNT and CDR2 is YYREEE (reference sequence). The CDR3 DNA reads as TGTGCCAGCAGCGTAGGGACAGGGGGACCCACTGAAGCTTTCTTT. Residues: CASSVGTGGPTEAFF.

V is TRBV7-3 and J is TRBJ2-1; 15 bases agree with TRBD2. This CDR3 has 15 amino acids. V was pared by 5 bases and J by 10 bases, with 6 bases of the junction left unmatched. Germline V gene sequence: CDR1 SGHTA, CDR2 FQGTGA. CDR3 nucleotide sequence: TGTGCCAGCAGCACTCCCGGGACTAGCGGGGGGGAGCAGTTCTTC. Residues: CASSTPGTSGGEQFF.